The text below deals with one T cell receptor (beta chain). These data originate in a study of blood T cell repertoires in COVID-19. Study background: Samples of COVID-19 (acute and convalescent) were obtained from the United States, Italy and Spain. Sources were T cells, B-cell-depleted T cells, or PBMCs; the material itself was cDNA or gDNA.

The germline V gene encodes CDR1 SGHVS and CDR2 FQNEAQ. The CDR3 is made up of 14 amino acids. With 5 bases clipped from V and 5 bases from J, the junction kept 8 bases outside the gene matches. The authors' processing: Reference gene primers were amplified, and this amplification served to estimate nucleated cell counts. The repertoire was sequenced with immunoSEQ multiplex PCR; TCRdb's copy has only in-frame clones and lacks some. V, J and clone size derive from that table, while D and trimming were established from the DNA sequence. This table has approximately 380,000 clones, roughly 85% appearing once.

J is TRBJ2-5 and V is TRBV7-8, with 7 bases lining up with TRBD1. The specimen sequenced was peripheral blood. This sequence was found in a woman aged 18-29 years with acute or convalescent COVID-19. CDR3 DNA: TGTGCCAGCAGCCAAGGGGGCCCGTTCGAGACCCAGTACTTC. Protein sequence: CASSQGGPFETQYF.